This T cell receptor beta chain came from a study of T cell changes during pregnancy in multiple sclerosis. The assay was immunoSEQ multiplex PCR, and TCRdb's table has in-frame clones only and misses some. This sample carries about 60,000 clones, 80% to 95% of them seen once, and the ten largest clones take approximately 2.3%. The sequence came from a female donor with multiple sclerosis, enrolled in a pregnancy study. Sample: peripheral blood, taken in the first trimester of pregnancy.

The CDR3 DNA is TGCGCCAGCAGCTTGGGACAGACCTCCACATATGGCTACACCTTC. Translation: CASSLGQTSTYGYTF. The chain couples TRBV5-1 to TRBJ1-2; tentatively, D is TRBD1 (5 bases). This CDR3 region has 15 residues. V dropped 0 bases and J dropped 5 bases, with 14 bases sitting between them. Germline V CDR1 and CDR2: SGHRS, YFSETQ.